This T cell receptor beta chain was sequenced for a study of CD8 T cells in Susac syndrome. Study findings and constraints: As acknowledged by the study, its TCR sequencing and HLA analysis included a relatively small number of individuals.

Peripheral blood CD8+ and CD4+ T cells were profiled by TCR beta sequencing. Through negative isolation, CD4+ and CD8+ T cells were obtained, while TEMRA cells were enriched using FACS. As regards this clonotype: Its antigen is not known.

An input of about 0.45 to 1 ug of RNA was subjected to reverse transcription using random hexamers. It was immunoSEQ multiplex PCR that amplified TCR beta CDR3 across 54 Vbeta and 13 Jbeta. TCRdb reanalysed the immunoSEQ multiplex PCR reads using MiXCR and keeps one entry per CDR3 protein. Of under 350,000 distinct CDR3 sequences in the sample, around 92% are singletons; the top ten hold more than 0.06%. Germline V gene data show CDR1 as MGHRA and CDR2 as YSYEKL. There are 14 residues in the CDR3. V lost 3 bases and J lost 9, with 15 bases in between. What was sequenced was CD4+ T cells from PBMCs. This clonotype was sampled from a human donor with multiple sclerosis. The chain combines TRBV4-1 with TRBJ1-5, with a weak D call TRBD1 (6 bases). The CDR3 reads CASSQPAQGPPQHF. As DNA, the CDR3 is TGCGCCAGCAGCCAGCCAGCTCAGGGGCCGCCCCAGCATTTT.